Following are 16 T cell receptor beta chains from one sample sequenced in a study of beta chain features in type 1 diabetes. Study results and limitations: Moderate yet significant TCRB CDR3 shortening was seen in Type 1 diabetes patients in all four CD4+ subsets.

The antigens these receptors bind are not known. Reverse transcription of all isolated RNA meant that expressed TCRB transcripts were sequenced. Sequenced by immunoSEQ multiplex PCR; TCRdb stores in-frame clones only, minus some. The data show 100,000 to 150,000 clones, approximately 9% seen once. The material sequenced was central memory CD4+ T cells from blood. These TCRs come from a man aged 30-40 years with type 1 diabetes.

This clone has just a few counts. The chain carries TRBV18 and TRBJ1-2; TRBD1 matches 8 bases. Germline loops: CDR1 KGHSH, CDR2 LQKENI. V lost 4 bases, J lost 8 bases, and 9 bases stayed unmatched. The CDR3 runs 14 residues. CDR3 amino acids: CASSRYDRGGGYTF. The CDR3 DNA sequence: TGTGCCAGCTCACGATACGACAGGGGAGGCGGCTACACCTTC.

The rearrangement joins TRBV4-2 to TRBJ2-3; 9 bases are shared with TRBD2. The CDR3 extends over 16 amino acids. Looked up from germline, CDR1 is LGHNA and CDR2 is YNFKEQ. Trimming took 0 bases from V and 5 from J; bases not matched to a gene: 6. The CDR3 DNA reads TGTGCCAGCAGCCAAGAATCTAGCGGGGCCCTAGATACGCAGTATTTT. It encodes CASSQESSGALDTQYF.

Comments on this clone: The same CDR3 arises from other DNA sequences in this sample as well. CDR3 sequence reads: CASSLRSYGYTF. CDR3 sequence (DNA): TGTGCCAGTAGTCTCCGCAGCTATGGCTACACCTTC. The chain is built from TRBV19 and TRBJ1-2, with no clear D. The CDR3 runs 12 residues. In germline, CDR1 is LNHDA, CDR2 SQIVND (reference sequence). V was trimmed by 5 bases and J by 4 bases, leaving 8 bases between them.

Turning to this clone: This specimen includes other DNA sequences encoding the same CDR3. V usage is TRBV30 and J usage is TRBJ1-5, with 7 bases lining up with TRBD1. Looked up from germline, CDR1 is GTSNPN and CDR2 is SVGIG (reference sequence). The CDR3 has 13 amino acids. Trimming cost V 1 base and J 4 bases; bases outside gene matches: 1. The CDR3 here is CAWSEQGNQPQHF. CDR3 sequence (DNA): TGTGCCTGGAGTGAACAGGGGAATCAGCCCCAGCATTTT. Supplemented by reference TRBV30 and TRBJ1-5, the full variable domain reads SQTIHQWPATLVQPVGSPLSLECTVEGTSNPNLYWYRQAAGRGLQLLFYSVGIGQISSEVPQNLSASRPQDRQFILSSKKLLLSDSGFYLCAWSEQGNQPQHFGDGTRLSIL.

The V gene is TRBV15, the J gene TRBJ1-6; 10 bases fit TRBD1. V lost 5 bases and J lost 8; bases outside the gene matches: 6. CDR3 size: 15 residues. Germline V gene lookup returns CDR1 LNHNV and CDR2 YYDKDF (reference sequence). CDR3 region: CATSYRDRGDSPLHF. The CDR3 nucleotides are TGTGCCACCAGCTACCGGGACAGGGGTGATTCACCCCTCCACTTT. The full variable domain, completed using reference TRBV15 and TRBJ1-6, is DAMVIQNPRYQVTQFGKPVTLSCSQTLNHNVMYWYQQKSSQAPKLLFHYYDKDFNNEADTPDNFQSRRPNTSFCFLDIRSPGLGDTAMYLCATSYRDRGDSPLHFGNGTRLTVT.

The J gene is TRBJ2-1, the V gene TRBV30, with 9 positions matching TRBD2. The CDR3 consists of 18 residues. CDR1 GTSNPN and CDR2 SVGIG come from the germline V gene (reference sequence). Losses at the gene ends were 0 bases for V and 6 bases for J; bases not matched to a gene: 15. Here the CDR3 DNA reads TGTGCCTGGAGTGTACCTGGGCGTGGCGGGGGGGCCGTCAATGAGCAGTTCTTC. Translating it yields CAWSVPGRGGGAVNEQFF.

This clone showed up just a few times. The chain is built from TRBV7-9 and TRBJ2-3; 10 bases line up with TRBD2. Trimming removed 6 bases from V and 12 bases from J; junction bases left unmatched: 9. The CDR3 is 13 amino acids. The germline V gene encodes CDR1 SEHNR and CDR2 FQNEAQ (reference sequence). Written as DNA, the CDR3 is TGTGCCAGCAGTGGTACTAGCGGGGTGCCTCAGTATTTT. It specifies CASSGTSGVPQYF.

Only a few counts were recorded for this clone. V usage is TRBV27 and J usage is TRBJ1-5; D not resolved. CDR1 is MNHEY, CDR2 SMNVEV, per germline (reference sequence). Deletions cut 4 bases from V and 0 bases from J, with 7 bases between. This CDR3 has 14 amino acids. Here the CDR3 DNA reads TGTGCCAGCAGTTCATACTATAGCAATCAGCCCCAGCATTTT. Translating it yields CASSSYYSNQPQHF.

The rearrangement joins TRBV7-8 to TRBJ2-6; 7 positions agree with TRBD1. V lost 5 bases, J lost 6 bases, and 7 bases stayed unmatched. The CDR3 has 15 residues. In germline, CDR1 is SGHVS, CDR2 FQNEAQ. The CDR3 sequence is CASSTLGGKANVLTF. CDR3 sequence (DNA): TGTGCCAGCAGCACTCTAGGGGGCAAGGCCAACGTCCTGACTTTC.

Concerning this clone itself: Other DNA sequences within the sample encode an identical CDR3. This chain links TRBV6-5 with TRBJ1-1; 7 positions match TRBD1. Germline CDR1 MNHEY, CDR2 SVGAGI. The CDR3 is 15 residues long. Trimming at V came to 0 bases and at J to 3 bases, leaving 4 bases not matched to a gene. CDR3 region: CASSYSRTGDTEAFF. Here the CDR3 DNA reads TGTGCCAGCAGTTACTCTCGGACAGGAGACACTGAAGCTTTCTTT.

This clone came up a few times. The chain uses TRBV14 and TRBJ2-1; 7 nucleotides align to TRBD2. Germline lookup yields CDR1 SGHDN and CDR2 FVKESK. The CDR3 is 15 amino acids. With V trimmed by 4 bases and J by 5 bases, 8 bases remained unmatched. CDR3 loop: CASSPRTRGDNEQFF. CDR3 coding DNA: TGTGCCAGCAGCCCCAGGACTAGAGGCGACAATGAGCAGTTCTTC.

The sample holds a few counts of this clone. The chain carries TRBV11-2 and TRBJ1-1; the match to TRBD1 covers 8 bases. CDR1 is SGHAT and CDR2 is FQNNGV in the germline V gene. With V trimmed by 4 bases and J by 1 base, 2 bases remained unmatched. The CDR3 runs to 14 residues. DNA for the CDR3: TGTGCCAGCAGCTCGGGGACAGGGAACACTGAAGCTTTCTTT. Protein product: CASSSGTGNTEAFF.

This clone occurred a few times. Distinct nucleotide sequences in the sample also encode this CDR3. The CDR3 protein is CASSLGLATGELFF. As DNA, the CDR3 is TGCGCCAGCAGCTTGGGACTAGCTACCGGGGAGCTGTTTTTT. The chain combines TRBV5-1 with TRBJ2-2, with 7 bases identical to TRBD2. The germline gives CDR1 SGHRS, CDR2 YFSETQ. V was clipped by 0 bases and J by 5 bases; unmatched bases: 1. This CDR3 has 14 residues.

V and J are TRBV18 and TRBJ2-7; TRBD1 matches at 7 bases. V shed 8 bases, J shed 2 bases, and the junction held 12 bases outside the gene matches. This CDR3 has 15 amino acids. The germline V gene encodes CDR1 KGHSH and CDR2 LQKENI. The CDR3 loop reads CASTPYRDSPYEQYF. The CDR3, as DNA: TGTGCCAGCACCCCATACCGGGACAGCCCCTACGAGCAGTACTTC. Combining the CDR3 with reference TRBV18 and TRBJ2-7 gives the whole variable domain NAGVMQNPRHLVRRRGQEARLRCSPMKGHSHVYWYRQLPEEGLKFMVYLQKENIIDESGMPKERFSAEFPKEGPSILRIQQVVRGDSAAYFCASTPYRDSPYEQYFGPGTRLTVT.

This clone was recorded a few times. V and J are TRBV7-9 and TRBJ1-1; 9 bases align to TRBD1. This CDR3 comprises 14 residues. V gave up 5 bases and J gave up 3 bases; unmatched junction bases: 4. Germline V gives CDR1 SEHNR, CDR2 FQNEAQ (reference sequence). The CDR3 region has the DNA TGTGCCAGCAGCCAAGGACAGGGGCACACTGAAGCTTTCTTT. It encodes CASSQGQGHTEAFF.

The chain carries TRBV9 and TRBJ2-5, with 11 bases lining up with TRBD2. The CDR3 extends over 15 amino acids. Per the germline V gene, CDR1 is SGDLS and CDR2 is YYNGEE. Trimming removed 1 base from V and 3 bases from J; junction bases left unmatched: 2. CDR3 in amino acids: CASSVPGLAEETQYF. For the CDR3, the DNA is TGTGCCAGCAGCGTACCGGGACTAGCGGAAGAGACCCAGTACTTC.